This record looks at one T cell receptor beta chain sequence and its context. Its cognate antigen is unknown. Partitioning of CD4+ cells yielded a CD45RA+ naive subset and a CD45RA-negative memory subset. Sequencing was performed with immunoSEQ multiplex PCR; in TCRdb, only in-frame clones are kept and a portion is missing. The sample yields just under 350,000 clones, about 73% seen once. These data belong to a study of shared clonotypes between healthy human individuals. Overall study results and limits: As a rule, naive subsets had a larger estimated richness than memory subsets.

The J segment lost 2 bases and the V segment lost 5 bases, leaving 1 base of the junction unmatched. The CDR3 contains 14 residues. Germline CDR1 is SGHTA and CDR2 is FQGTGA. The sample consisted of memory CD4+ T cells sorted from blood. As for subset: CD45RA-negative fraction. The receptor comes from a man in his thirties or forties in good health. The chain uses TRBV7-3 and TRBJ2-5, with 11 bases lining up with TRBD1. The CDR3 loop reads CASSRDRGQETQYF. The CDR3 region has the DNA TGTGCCAGCAGCCGGGACAGGGGGCAAGAGACCCAGTACTTC.